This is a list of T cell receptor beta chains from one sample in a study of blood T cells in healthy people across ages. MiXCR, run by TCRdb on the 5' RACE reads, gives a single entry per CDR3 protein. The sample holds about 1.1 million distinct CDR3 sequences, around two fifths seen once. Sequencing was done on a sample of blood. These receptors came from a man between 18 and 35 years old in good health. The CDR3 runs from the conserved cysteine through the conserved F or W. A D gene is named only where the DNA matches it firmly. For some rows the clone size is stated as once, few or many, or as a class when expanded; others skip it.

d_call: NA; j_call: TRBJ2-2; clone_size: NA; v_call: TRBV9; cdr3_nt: TGTGCCAGCAGCGTAGAGGCCGGGGAATACACCGGGGAGCTGTTTTTT; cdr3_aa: CASSVEAGEYTGELFF
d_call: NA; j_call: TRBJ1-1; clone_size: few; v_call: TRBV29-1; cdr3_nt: TGCAGCGTTGAAGCCCAAGGACAGCAGAACACTGAAGCTTTCTTT; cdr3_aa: CSVEAQGQQNTEAFF
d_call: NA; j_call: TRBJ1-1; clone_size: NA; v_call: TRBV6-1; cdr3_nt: TGTGCCAGCAGTGAAATGGGTATAACAACTTTCTTT; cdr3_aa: CASSEMGITTFF
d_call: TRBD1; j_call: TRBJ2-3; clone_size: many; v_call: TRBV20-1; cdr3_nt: TGCAGTGCTATCGGACAGGGGCCAGATACGCAGTATTTT; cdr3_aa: CSAIGQGPDTQYF
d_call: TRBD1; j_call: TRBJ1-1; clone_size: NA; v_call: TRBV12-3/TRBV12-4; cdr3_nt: TGTGCCAGCAGGATTCCCGGGACAGCCTCTGAAGCTTTCTTT; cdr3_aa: CASRIPGTASEAFF
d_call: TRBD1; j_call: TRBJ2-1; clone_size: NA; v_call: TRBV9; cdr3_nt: TGTGCCAGCAGCGTAGAACAGGGGGTTGGCAATGAGCAGTTCTTC; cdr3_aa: CASSVEQGVGNEQFF
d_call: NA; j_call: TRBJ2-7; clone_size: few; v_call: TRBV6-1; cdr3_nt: TGTGCCAGCAGTGATCCCCGTGGCGGTCCCTACGAGCAGTACTTC; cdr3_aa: CASSDPRGGPYEQYF
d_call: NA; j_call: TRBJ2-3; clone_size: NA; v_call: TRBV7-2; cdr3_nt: TGTGCCAGCAGCTTAGGAGACTCTTTCACAGATACGCAGTATTTT; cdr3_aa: CASSLGDSFTDTQYF
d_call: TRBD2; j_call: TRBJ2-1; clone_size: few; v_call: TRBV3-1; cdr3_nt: TGTGCCAGCAGCCCCGTGACTAGCGGGGATTCCAATGAGCAGTTCTTC; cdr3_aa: CASSPVTSGDSNEQFF
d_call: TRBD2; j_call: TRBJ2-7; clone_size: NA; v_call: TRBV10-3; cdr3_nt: TGTGCCATCAGTGTCCTAGCGGGGGGATACAATGAGCAGTACTTC; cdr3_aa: CAISVLAGGYNEQYF
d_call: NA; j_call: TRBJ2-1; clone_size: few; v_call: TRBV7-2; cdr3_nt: TGTGCCAGCAGCTTAGAGTGGCTAGTTTCCTACAATGAGCAGTTCTTC; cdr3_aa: CASSLEWLVSYNEQFF
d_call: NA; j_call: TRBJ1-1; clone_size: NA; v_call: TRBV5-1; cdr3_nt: TGCGCCAGCAGCTTGGAGTCGGAAATCCCTGAAGCTTTCTTT; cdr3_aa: CASSLESEIPEAFF
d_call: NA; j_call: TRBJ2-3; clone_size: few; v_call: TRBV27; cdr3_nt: TGTGCCAGCAGTTTATCCAGGAGGGGCACAGATACGCAGTATTTT; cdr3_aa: CASSLSRRGTDTQYF
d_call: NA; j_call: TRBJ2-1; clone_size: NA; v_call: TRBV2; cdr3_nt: TGTGCCAGCAAAGGATCGACCTACAATGAGCAGTTCTTC; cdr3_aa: CASKGSTYNEQFF
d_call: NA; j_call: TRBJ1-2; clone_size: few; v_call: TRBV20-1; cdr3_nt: TGCAGTGCTAGCGGCACCGGGGGTTCTTATGGCTACACCTTC; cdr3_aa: CSASGTGGSYGYTF
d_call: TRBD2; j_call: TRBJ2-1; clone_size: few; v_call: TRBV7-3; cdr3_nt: TGTGCCAGCAGCTCTAAAGGAGCGGGGGGTACTGAGCAGTTCTTC; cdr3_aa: CASSSKGAGGTEQFF
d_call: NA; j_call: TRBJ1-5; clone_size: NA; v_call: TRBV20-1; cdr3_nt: TGCAGTGCTAGAGATCCGAGCGGGCGGAAGGTTCGTCCCCAGCATTTT; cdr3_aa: CSARDPSGRKVRPQHF
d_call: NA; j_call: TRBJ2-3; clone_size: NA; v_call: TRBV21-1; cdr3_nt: TGTGCCAGCAGCAAAGGGAGGAGGTTAACAGATACGCAGTATTTT; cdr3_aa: CASSKGRRLTDTQYF
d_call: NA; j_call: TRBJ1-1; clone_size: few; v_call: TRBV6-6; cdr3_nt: TGTGCCAGCAGTTACGCAGGGCACACTGAAGCTTTCTTT; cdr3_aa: CASSYAGHTEAFF
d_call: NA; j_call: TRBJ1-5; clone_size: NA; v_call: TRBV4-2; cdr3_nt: TGTGCCAGCAGCCGGCCAGGGGATCAGCCCCAGCATTTT; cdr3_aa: CASSRPGDQPQHF
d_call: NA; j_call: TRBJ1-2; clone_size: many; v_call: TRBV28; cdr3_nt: TGTGCCAGCAGTTCGGGCAGGTATGGCTACACCTTC; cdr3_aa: CASSSGRYGYTF
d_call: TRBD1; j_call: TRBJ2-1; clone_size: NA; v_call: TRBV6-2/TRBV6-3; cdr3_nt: TGTGCCAGCAGTCCTGGACAGGGCCTAAGGGAGCAGTTCTTC; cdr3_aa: CASSPGQGLREQFF
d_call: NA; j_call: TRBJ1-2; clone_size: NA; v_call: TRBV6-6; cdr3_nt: TGTGCCAGCAGTTACACGGCCCCAGGGGTTAAATATGGCTACACCTTC; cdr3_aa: CASSYTAPGVKYGYTF
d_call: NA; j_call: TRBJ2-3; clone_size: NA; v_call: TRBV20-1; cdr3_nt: TGCAGTGCTACTCCTGGGGGATGGAGCGCAGATACGCAGTATTTT; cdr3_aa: CSATPGGWSADTQYF
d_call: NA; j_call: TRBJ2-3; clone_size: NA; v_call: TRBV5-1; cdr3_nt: TGCGCCAACAGCTTTTACCTCTCGGGGGAGACTAGCACAGATACGCAGTATTTT; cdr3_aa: CANSFYLSGETSTDTQYF
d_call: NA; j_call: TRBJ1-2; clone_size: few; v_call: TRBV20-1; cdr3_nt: TGCAGTGCTAGAGACAGGTTGGGCCTGAACTATGGCTACACCTTC; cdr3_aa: CSARDRLGLNYGYTF
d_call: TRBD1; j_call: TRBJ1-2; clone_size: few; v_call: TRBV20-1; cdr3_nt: TGCAGTGCTAGACCTACAGGGGTTCCGGATGGCTACACCTTC; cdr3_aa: CSARPTGVPDGYTF
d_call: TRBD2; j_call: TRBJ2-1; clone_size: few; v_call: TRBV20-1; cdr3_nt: TGCAGTGCTAGAAGACTAGCGGAGGTGAATGAGCAGTTCTTC; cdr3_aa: CSARRLAEVNEQFF
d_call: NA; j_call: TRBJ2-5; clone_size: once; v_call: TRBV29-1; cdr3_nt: TGCAGCGTTCGCCGGAATGAGCAGTACTTC; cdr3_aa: CSVRRNEQYF
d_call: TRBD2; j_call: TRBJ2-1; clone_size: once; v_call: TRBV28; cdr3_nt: TGTGCCAGCATCGGACTAGCGGGGGGAAGCCCCTACAATGAGCAGTTCTTC; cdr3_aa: CASIGLAGGSPYNEQFF
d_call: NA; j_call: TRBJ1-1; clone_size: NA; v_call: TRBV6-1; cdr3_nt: TGTGCCAGCAGTGAAGGACAGCCCACTGAAGCTTTCTTT; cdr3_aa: CASSEGQPTEAFF
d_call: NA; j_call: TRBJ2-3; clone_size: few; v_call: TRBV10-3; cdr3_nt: TGTGCCATCAGTGTGGCAGGGTGGGCAGATACGCAGTATTTT; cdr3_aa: CAISVAGWADTQYF
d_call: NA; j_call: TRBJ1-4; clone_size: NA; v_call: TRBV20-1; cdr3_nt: TGCAGTGCTCAGACGGGGATTAATGAAAAACTGTTTTTT; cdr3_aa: CSAQTGINEKLFF
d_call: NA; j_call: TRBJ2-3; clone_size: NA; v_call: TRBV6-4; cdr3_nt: TGTGCCAGCAGTGACTCCTTTGAGGGAAATACGCAGTATTTT; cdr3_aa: CASSDSFEGNTQYF
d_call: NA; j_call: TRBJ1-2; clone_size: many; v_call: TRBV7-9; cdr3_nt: TGTGCCAGCAGCTTGGGGGCGGAAGGCTACACCTTC; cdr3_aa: CASSLGAEGYTF
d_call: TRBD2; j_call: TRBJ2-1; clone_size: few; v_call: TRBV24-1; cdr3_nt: TGTGCCACCAGTGATCCCAGGACTAGCGACAATGAGCAGTTCTTC; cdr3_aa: CATSDPRTSDNEQFF
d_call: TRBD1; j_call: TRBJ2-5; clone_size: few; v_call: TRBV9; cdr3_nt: TGTGCCAGCAGCGCCTCCGGACAGGTACAAGAGACCCAGTACTTC; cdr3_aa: CASSASGQVQETQYF
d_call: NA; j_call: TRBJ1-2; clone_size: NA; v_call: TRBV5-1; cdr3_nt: TGCGCCAGCAGCTTGGATTCGGTGGACAGTAACTATGGCTACACCTTC; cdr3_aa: CASSLDSVDSNYGYTF
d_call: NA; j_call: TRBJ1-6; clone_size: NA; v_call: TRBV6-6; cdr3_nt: TGTGCCAGCAGCCGCGGGACCCCTTTTCCGCTCCACTTT; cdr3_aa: CASSRGTPFPLHF
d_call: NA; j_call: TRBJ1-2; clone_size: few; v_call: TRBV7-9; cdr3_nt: TGTGCCAGCAGCCAGCGGGACGGATCTATGGAAGGCTACACCTTC; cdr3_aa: CASSQRDGSMEGYTF